A selection of T cell receptor beta chains follows, all from one sample in a study of T cells in Graves' hyperthyroidism and ophthalmopathy. TCRdb re-analysed the multiplex PCR reads in MiXCR, keeping a single row per CDR3 protein. The data hold 250,000 to 300,000 distinct CDR3 sequences, with 13% observed a single time. Sequences were obtained from blood. These TCRs come from a woman aged 25 to 39 with Graves' hyperthyroidism that later progressed to Graves' ophthalmopathy. Both conserved end residues are part of each CDR3.

j_call v_call cdr3_aa
TRBJ2-3 TRBV7-9 CASSPPLSTDTQYF
TRBJ1-1 TRBV19 CASTLSGTEAFF
TRBJ2-7 TRBV29-1 CSVFTSGRDYEQYF
TRBJ2-5 TRBV12-3/TRBV12-4 CASRSGTGVGETQYF
TRBJ2-7 TRBV29-1 CSVEDLSYEQYF
TRBJ1-6 TRBV19 CASQFLKGIDSPLHF
TRBJ1-2 TRBV25-1 CASRSEGPNHGNTF
TRBJ2-1 TRBV12-5 CASGTGTWDNEQFF
TRBJ2-5 TRBV28 CASRTTRLASAHGAQYF
TRBJ2-3 TRBV24-1 CATRGISTDTQYF
TRBJ2-7 TRBV4-3 CASSPSDLAGGPRNEQYF
TRBJ2-2 TRBV7-9 CASSYPVRTGELFF
TRBJ2-3 TRBV6-1 CASSDGSSGATRADTQYF
TRBJ1-1 TRBV6-1 CASTPREGRYTEAFF
TRBJ1-4 TRBV7-2 CASSFRDPRREKLFF